The present T cell receptor beta chain was sequenced within a study of cytomegalovirus exposure and HLA in healthy donors. Broader study findings: Per a later analysis, roughly 17,000 TCR beta sequences showed association with HLA alleles at 0.05 false discovery rate. Later examination showed HLA-associated TCR beta chains had greater clonal expansion than equally common others.

The PCR ran on 60 Vbeta and 13 Jbeta primers. TCRdb's table, derived via immunoSEQ multiplex PCR, lists solely in-frame clones and lacks some. The table records 150,000 or so clones, 65% to 80% of them present only once. Germline V gene data show CDR1 as SGHNT and CDR2 as YYREEE (reference sequence). There are 15 residues in the CDR3. Trimming cost V 6 bases and J 1 base, with 16 bases left between them. With regard to this clone: Its target is not known.

The V gene is TRBV5-4, the J gene TRBJ1-1; TRBD1 might be the D (5 bases). This receptor was obtained from a male donor in good health and CMV-seronegative. Sequenced material: PBMCs. The CDR3 bases are TGTGCCAGCAACCCACGGGGGGGAGGGAACACTGAAGCTTTCTTT. This translates into CASNPRGGGNTEAFF.